This T cell receptor (beta chain) was profiled in a study of spatial heterogeneity in lung cancer. Study in general: Across the raw uncorrected reads, a unique TCR and UMI combination was observed, on average, more than ten times.

The time point is: sample taken at primary tumor resection. Samples were donated by 72 untreated early-stage non-small cell lung cancer patients. Whole RNA, isolated from tumor, nontumor lung or frozen PBMC, was sequenced without prior sorting. This clonotype was detected ten times or more. The germline CDR1 and CDR2 sequences are SGHAT and FQDESV (reference sequence). Trimming pared 5 bases from V and 4 bases from J, leaving 15 bases between. This CDR3 has 15 amino acids. Every molecule of TCR cDNA had its own unique molecular identifier. TCRdb redid the calling of the 5' RACE reads with MiXCR, one entry per CDR3 protein. Here the sample spans just over 75,000 distinct CDR3 sequences, roughly 8% being singletons.

The V and J genes are TRBV11-1 and TRBJ1-3; D uncertain. The receptor's source is a male donor with early-stage non-small cell lung cancer. The input for sequencing was PBMCs, taken at surgery. CDR3 nucleotides: TGTGCCAGCAGCCCCCGGCTCCTCGTCGGAAACACCATATATTTT. It codes for CASSPRLLVGNTIYF.